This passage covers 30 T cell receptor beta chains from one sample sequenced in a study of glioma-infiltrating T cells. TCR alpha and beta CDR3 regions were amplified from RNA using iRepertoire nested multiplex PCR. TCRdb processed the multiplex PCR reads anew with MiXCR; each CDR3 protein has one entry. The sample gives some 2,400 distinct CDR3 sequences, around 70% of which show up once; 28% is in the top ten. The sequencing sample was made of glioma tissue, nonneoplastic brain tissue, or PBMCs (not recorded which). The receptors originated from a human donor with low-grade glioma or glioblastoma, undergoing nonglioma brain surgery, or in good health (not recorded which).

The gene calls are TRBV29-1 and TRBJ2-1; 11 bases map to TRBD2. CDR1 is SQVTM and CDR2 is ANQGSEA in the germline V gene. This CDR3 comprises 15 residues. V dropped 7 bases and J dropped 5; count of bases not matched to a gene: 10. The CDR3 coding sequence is TGCAGCGCTAGGGTCCGGGGACTAGCGGACAATGAGCAGTTCTTC. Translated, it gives CSARVRGLADNEQFF.

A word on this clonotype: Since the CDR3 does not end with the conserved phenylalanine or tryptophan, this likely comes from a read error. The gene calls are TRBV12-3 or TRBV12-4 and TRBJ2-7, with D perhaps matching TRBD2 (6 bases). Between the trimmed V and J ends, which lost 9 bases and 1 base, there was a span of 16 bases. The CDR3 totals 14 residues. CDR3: CARKVGGPSYEQYL. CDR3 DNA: TGTGCCAGAAAAGTCGGGGGACCTTCCTACGAGCAGTACTTG.

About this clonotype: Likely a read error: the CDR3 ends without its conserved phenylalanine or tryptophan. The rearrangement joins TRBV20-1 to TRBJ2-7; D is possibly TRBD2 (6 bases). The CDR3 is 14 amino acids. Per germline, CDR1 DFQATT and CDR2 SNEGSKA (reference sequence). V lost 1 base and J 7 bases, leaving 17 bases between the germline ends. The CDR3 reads CSARGHNVDYEQYL. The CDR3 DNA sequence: TGCAGTGCTAGAGGACACAATGTGGACTATGAGCAGTACCTC.

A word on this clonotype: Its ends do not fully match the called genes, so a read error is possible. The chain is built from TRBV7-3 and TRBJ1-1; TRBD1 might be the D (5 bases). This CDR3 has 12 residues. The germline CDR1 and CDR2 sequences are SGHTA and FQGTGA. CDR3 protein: CATSFPGTEAFF. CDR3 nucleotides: TGTGCCACCAGCTTTCCCGGGACCGAAGCCTTCTTT.

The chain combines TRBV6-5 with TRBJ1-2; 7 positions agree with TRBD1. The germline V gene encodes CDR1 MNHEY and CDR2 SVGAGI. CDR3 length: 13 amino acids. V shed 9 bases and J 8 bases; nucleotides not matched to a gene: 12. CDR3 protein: CARGYWDSEGYTF. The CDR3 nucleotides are TGTGCCAGAGGCTACTGGGACAGTGAAGGCTACACCTTC.

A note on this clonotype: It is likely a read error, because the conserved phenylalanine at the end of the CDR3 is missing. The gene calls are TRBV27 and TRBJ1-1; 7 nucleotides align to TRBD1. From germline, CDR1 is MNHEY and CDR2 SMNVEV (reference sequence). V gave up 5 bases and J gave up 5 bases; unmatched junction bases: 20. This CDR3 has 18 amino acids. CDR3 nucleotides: TGTGCCAGCAGTCTCGACACTTTAGGGGAGACAGGGAGGACTGAAGCTTTCTAT. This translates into CASSLDTLGETGRTEAFY.

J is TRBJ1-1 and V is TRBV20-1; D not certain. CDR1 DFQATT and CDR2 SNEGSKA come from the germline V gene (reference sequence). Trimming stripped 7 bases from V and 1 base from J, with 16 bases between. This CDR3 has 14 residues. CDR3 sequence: CSVSSTGQNTEAFF. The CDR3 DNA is TGCAGTGTTAGCAGTACCGGCCAGAACACTGAAGCTTTCTTT.

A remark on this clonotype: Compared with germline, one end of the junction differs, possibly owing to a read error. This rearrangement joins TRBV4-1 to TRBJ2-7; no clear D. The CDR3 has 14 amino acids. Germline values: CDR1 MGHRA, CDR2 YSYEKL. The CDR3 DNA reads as TGCGCGAGCAGACAACCGGGCTTCCACGGGGAGCAGTACTTC. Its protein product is CASRQPGFHGEQYF.

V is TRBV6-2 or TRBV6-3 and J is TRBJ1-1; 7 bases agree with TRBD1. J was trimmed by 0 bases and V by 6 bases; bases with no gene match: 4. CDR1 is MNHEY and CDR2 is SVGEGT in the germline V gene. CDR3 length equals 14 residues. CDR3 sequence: CASSWTGMNTEAFF. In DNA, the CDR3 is TGTGCCAGCAGCTGGACAGGTATGAACACTGAAGCTTTCTTT.

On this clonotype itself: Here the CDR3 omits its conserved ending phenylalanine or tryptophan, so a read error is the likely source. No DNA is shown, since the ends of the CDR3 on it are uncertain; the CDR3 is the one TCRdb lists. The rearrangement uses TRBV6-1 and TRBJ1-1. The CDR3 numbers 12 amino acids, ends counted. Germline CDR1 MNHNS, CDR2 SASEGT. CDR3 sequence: CASRTIIPGAFL.

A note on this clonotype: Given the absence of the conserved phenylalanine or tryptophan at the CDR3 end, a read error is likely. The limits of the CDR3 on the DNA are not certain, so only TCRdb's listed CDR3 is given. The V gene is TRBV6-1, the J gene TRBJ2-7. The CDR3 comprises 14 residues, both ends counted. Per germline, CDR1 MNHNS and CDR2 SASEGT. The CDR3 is CASSTAVFSYERYL.

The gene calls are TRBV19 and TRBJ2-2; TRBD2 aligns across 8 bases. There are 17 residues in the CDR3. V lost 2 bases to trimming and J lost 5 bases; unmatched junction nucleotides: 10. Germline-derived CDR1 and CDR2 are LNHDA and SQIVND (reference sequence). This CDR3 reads CASSISPGLEATGELFF. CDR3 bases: TGTGCCAGTAGTATAAGCCCGGGACTAGAGGCGACCGGGGAGCTGTTTTTT. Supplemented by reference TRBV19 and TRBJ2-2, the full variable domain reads DGGITQSPKYLFRKEGQNVTLSCEQNLNHDAMYWYRQDPGQGLRLIYYSQIVNDFQKGDIAEGYSVSREKKESFPLTVTSAQKNPTAFYLCASSISPGLEATGELFFGEGSRLTVL.

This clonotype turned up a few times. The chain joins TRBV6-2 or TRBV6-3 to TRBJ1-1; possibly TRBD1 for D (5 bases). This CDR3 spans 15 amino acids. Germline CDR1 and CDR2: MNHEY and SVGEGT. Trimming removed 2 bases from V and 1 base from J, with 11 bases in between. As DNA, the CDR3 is TGTGCCAGCAGTTACACCGCCGGACAGAACACTGAAGCTTTCTTT. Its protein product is CASSYTAGQNTEAFF.

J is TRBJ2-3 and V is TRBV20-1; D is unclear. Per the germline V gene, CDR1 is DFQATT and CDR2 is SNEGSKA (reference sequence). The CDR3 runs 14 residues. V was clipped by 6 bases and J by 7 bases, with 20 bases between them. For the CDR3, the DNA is TGCAGTGCCCCGCTGACCCATCGCGGACATACGCAGTATTTT. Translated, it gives CSAPLTHRGHTQYF.

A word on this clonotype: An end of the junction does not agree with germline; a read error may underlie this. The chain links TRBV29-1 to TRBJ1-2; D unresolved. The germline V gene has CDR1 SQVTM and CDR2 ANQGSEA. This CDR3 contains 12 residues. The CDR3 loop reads CSFVHGGYGYTF. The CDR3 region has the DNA TGCAGCTTTGTCCATGGTGGGTATGGATACACATTC.

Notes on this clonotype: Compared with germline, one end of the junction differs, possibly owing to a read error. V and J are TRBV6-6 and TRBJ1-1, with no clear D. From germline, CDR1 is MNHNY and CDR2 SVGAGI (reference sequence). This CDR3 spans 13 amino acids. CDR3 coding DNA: TGTGCCAGCAGCTACTCGAGTAGAAAGGAAGCTTTCTTC. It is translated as CASSYSSRKEAFF.

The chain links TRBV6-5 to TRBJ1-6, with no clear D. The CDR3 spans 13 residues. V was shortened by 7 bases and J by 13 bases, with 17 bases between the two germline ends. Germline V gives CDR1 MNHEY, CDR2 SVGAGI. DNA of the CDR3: TGTGCCAGCACCCCCCCCTATTACTATCCCCTCCACTTT. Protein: CASTPPYYYPLHF.

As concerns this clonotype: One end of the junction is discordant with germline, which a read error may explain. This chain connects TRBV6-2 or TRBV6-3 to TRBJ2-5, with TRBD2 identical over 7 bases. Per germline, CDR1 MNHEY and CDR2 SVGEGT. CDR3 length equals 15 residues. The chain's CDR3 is CARTKGGGAQEAQYF. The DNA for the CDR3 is TGTGCCAGGACCAAAGGCGGGGGAGCTCAAGAGGCCCAGTACTTC.

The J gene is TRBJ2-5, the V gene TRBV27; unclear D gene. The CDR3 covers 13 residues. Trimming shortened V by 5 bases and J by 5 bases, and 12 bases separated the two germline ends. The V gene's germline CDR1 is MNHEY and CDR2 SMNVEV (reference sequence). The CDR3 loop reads CASSLVVGETQYF. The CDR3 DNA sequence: TGTGCCAGCAGTCTAGTAGTAGGTGAGACCCAGTACTTC.

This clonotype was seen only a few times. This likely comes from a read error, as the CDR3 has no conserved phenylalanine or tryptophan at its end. CDR3 sequence (DNA): TGTGCCAGCGGTGCAAGTACGGGACAGGACTTCTATGGCTACACCCTC. This encodes CASGASTGQDFYGYTL. The rearrangement joins TRBV6-5 to TRBJ1-2, with 8 bases lining up with TRBD1. With V trimmed by 8 bases and J by 4 bases, 15 bases remained unmatched. The CDR3 is 16 amino acids. Germline V CDR1 and CDR2: MNHEY, SVGAGI.

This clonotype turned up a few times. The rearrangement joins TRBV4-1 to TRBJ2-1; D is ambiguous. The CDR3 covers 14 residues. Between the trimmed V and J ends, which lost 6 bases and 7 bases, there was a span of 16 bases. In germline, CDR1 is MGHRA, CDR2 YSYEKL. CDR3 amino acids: CASRPGTGLNEQFF. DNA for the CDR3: TGCGCCAGCAGGCCAGGAACGGGCCTAAATGAGCAGTTCTTC.

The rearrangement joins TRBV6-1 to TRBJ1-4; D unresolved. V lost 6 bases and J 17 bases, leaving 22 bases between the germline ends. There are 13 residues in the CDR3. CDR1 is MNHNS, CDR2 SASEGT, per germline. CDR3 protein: CASRWRINENLFF. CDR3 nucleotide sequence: TGTGCCAGCAGGTGGCGGATTAATGAAAACCTCTTTTTT.

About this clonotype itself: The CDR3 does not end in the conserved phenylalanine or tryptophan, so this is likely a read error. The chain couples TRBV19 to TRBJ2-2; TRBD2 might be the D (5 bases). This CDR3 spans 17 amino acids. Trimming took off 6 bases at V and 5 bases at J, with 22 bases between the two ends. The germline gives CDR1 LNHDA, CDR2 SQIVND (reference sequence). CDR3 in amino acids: CASSIYSELEATGELFS. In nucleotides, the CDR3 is TGTGCCAGTAGCATATATTCGGAACTAGAGGCGACCGGGGAGCTGTTTTCT.

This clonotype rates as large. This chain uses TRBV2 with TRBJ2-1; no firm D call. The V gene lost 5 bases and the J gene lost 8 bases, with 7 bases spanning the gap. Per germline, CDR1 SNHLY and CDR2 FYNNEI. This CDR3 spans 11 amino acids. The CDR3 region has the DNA TGTGCCAGCAGTAGGGCCGATGAGCAGTTCTTC. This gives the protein CASSRADEQFF.

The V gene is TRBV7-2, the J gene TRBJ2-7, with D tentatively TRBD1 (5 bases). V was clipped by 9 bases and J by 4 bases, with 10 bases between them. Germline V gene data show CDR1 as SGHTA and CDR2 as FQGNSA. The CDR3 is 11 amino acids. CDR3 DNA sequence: TGTGCCAGGGGGCAAGGGTACGAGCAGTACGTC. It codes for CARGQGYEQYV.

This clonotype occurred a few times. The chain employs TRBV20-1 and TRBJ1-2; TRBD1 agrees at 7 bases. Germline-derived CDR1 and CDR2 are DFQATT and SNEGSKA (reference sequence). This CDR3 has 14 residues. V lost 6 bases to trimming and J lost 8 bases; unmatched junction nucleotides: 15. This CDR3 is CSASSSWDSEGYTF. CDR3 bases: TGCAGTGCCAGCAGCTCCTGGGACAGTGAAGGCTACACCTTC.

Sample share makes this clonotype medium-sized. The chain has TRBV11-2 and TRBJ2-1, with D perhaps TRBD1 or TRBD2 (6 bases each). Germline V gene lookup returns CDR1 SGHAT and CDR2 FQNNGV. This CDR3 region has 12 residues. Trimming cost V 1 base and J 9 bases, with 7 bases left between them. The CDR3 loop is CASSLGGAEQFF. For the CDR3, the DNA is TGTGCCAGCAGCTTAGGGGGGGCTGAGCAGTTCTTC.

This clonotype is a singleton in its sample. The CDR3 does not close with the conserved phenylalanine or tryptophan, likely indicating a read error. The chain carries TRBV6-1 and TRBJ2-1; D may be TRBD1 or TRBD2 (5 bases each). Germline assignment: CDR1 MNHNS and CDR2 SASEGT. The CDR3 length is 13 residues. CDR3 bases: TGTGACAACAGCGGCCTGGGACGGGATGAGCAGTTCCTC. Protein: CDNSGLGRDEQFL.

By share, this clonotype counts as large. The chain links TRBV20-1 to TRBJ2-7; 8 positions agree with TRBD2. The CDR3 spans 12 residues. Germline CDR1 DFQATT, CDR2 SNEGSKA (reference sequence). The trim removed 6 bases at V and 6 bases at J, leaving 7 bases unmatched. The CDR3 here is CSAAETSGEQYV. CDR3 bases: TGCAGTGCCGCGGAAACTAGCGGCGAGCAGTACGTC.

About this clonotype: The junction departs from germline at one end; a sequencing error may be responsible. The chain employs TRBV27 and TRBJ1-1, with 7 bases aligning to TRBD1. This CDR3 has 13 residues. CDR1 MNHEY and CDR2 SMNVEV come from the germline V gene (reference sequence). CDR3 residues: CAGRETGRTEAFF. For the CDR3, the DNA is TGCGCCGGCAGGGAGACAGGGAGGACTGAAGCTTTCTTT.